The present TCR beta chain was sequenced within a study of beta chain features in type 1 diabetes. General study points: All four CD4+ subsets from Type 1 diabetes patients carried moderately but significantly shorter TCRB CDR3s.

The CDR3 sequence is 14 residues long. Trimming removed 2 bases from V and 4 bases from J, with 15 bases in between. CDR1 is GTSNPN and CDR2 is SVGIG in the germline V gene (reference sequence). The study reverse transcribed the entire isolated RNA, so it sequenced expressed TCRB transcripts. Measured with immunoSEQ multiplex PCR; TCRdb has only the in-frame clones, and not every one. The profile shows a few hundred thousand clones, 20% to 25% of them singletons. As regards this clone: Its antigen is unknown.

The sample comprised naive CD4+ T cells from blood. The TCR comes from a young woman with type 1 diabetes. The J gene is TRBJ2-7, the V gene TRBV30; tentatively, D is TRBD2 (6 bases). In DNA form, the CDR3 reads TGTGCCTGGAGTAGGCTAGCGAAATTATACGAGCAGTACTTC. This gives the protein CAWSRLAKLYEQYF.